A selection of T cell receptor beta chains follows, all from one sample in a study of spatial heterogeneity in lung cancer. TCRdb re-called the 5' RACE reads through MiXCR, storing one row per CDR3 protein. The sample has about 120,000 distinct CDR3 sequences, approximately 10% seen once. The sample was PBMCs, taken at follow-up. Receptor source: a female donor with early-stage non-small cell lung cancer. Both conserved end residues are part of each CDR3.

j_gene	v_gene	CDR3aa
TRBJ1-4	TRBV12-3/TRBV12-4	CASSWTRGDEKLFF
TRBJ1-4	TRBV7-2	CASSGGSLTTNEKLFF
TRBJ2-3	TRBV12-3/TRBV12-4	CASSSTGTDTQYF
TRBJ2-1	TRBV27	CATRPIAGRSYNEQFF
TRBJ1-1	TRBV29-1	CSVRGYPNTEAFF
TRBJ2-7	TRBV27	CASSLLLGTSPYEQYF
TRBJ1-2	TRBV29-1	CSVHTNYGYTF
TRBJ2-7	TRBV6-5	CASSYSYEGGNEQYF
TRBJ1-5	TRBV18	CASSPGGINQPQHF
TRBJ1-6	TRBV4-3	CASSQLPLPGQGVSPLHF
TRBJ2-1	TRBV30	CAWRAGLAGNNEQFF
TRBJ1-1	TRBV12-3/TRBV12-4	CASSVTANTEAFF
TRBJ2-1	TRBV20-1	CSATSGSYNEQFF
TRBJ2-5	TRBV29-1	CSVRTGAETQYF
TRBJ1-1	TRBV18	CASSPTGGRPEAFF
TRBJ1-5	TRBV16	CASSDQTAFQPQHF
TRBJ1-1	TRBV7-8	CASSYDRAEAFF
TRBJ2-1	TRBV19	CASSGQGLNEQFF
TRBJ2-2	TRBV29-1	CSVSYTAGGELFF
TRBJ1-5	TRBV5-3	CARSLGPGDQPQHF
TRBJ1-6	TRBV5-1	CASGLGQGGNSPLHF
TRBJ2-7	TRBV2	CASSVAGGSDEQYF
TRBJ2-1	TRBV18	CASSPGRGNEQFF
TRBJ2-4	TRBV20-1	CSARDQGIQYF
TRBJ1-4	TRBV5-6	CASSFRDRSEKLFF
TRBJ2-5	TRBV2	CASGQDLSGTQYF
TRBJ1-2	TRBV29-1	CSVDRELYGYTF
TRBJ1-4	TRBV6-2/TRBV6-3	CASRDPGQGDEKLFF
TRBJ2-1	TRBV29-1	CSVAVRASIYNEQFF
TRBJ2-5	TRBV6-2/TRBV6-3	CATSIGGPPETQYF
TRBJ1-5	TRBV6-1	CASSESGSSNQPQHF
TRBJ1-2	TRBV29-1	CSVSADKAGGRSLNYGYTF